This T cell receptor beta chain was found in a study of T cell responses to AZD1222 COVID-19 vaccine. Whole-study findings and limits: CD4 TCRs linked to vaccination spanned spike, dominating at 160-218 and 743-854. It should be noted that donors were predominantly white British and more often female, and clonal diversity was possibly underestimated.

CDR3 length equals 16 residues. In regard to this clone: Its matching antigen is unknown.

Sequencing was performed with immunoSEQ multiplex PCR; in TCRdb, only in-frame clones are kept and a portion is missing. The table has 130,000 to 150,000 clones, more than 75% seen once; the top ten hold roughly 4%. The specimen was peripheral blood, collected on day 0 of MenACWY control vaccination. V usage is TRBV12-2 and J usage is TRBJ1-1; the D call in the table, TRBD1, was not verified against the DNA. TRBV12-2 counts as a pseudogene. The clonotype was recovered from an adult in good health. The DNA for the CDR3 is TGTGCAAGTCGCTTAGTGTCGGGTCAAGGGGGCACTGAAGCTTTCTTT. It specifies CASRLVSGQGGTEAFF.